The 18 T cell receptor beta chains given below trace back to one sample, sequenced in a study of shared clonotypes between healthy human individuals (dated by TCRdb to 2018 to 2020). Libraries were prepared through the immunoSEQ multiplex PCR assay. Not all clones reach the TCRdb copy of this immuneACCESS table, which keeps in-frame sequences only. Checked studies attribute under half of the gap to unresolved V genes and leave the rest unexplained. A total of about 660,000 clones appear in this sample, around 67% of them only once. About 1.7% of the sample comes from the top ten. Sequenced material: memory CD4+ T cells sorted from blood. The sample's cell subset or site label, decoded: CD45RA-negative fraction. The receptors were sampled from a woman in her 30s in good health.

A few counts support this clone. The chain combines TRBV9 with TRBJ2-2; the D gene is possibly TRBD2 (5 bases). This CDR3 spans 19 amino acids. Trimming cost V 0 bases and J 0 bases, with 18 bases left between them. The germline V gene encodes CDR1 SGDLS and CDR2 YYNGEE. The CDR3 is CASSVGAQERRTNTGELFF. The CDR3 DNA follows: TGTGCCAGCAGCGTAGGGGCCCAGGAGCGGAGGACGAACACCGGGGAGCTGTTTTTT.

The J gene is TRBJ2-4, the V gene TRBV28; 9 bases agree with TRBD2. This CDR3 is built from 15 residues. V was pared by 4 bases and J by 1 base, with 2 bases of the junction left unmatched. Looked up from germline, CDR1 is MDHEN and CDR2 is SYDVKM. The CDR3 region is CASSYSGSAKNIQYF. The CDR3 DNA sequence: TGTGCCAGCAGTTATAGCGGGAGCGCCAAAAACATTCAGTACTTC.

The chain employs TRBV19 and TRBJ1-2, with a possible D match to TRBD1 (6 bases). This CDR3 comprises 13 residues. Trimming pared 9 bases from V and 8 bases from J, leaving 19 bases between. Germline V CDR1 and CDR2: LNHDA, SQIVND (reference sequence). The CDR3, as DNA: TGTGCCAGCCAACCAGGGGTAACAAGGGGCTACACCTTC. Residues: CASQPGVTRGYTF.

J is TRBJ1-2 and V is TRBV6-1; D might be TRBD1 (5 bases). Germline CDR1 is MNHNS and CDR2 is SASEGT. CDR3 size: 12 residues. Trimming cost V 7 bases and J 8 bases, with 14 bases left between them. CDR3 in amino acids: CASNLDSGGYTF. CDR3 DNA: TGTGCCAGCAACCTCGACAGTGGCGGCTACACCTTC.

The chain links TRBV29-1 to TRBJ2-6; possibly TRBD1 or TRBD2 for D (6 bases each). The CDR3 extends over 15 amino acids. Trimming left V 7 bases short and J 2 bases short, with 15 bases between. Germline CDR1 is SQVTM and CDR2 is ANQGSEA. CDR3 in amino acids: CSAISGAAGANVLTF. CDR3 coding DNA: TGCAGCGCCATTTCGGGGGCCGCTGGGGCCAACGTCCTGACTTTC.

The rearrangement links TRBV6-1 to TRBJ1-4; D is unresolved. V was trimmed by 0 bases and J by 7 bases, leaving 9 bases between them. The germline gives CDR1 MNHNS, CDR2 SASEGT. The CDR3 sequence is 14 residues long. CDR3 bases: TGTGCCAGCAGTGAAGCGGGCCAAGGTGAAAAACTGTTTTTT. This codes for CASSEAGQGEKLFF.

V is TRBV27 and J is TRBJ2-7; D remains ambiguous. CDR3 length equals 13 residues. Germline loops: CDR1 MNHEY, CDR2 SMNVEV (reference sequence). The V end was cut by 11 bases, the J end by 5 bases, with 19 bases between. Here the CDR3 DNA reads TGTGCCTCCGCCCCAGCCCACCTCCACGAGCAGTACTTC. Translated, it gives CASAPAHLHEQYF.

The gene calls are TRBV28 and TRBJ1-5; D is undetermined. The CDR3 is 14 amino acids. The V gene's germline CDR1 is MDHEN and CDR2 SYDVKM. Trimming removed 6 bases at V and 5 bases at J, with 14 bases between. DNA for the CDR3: TGTGCCAGCAGAATATCCGGCGGTTATCAGCCCCAGCATTTT. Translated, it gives CASRISGGYQPQHF.

The CDR3 reads CASSLRGSGEQFF. The DNA for the CDR3 is TGTGCCAGCAGTTTACGAGGGTCGGGGGAGCAGTTCTTC. The V gene is TRBV28, the J gene TRBJ2-1, with D tentatively TRBD2 (5 bases). The CDR3 covers 13 residues. CDR1 is MDHEN and CDR2 is SYDVKM in the germline V gene. The V end lost 2 bases, the J end lost 10 bases, and 12 bases lay between the germline ends. Filled out from reference TRBV28 and TRBJ2-1, the complete variable domain reads DVKVTQSSRYLVKRTGEKVFLECVQDMDHENMFWYRQDPGLGLRLIYFSYDVKMKEKGDIPEGYSVSREKKERFSLILESASTNQTSMYLCASSLRGSGEQFFGPGTRLTVL.

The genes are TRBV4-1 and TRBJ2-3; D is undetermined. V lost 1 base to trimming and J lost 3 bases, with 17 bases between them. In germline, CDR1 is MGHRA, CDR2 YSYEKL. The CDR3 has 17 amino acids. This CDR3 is CASSQGVATLETDTQYF. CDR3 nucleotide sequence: TGCGCCAGCAGCCAAGGGGTGGCAACCTTAGAGACAGATACGCAGTATTTT.

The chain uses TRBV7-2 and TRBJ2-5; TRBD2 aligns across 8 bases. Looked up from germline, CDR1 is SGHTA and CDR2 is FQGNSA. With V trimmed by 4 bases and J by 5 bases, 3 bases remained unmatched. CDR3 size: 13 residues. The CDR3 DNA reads TGTGCCAGCAGCTCGAGCGGGAGTGAGACCCAGTACTTC. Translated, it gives CASSSSGSETQYF.

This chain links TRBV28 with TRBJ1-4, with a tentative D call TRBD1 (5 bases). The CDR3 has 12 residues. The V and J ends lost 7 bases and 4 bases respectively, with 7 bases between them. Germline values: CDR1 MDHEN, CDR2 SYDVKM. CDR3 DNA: TGTGCCAGCAAAAGGGGTAATGAAAAACTGTTTTTT. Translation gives CASKRGNEKLFF.

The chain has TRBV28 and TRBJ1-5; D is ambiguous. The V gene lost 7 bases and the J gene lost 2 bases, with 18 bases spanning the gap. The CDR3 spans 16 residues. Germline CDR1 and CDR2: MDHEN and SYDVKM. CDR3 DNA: TGTGCCAGCACCTCAGCTAGGGCCGGGGGCAATCAGCCCCAGCATTTT. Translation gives CASTSARAGGNQPQHF.

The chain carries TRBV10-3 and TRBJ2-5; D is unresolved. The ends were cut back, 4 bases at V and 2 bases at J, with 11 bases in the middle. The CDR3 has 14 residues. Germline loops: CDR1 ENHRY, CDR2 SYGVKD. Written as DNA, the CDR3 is TGTGCCATCAGTGCTGGGTTCCTTCAAGAGACCCAGTACTTC. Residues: CAISAGFLQETQYF.

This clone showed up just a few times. The DNA of the CDR3 is TGTGCCAGCAGCTTATACGCGGGAGGGCCCGGGGAGACCCAGTACTTC. Amino acids: CASSLYAGGPGETQYF. The chain uses TRBV13 and TRBJ2-5; 9 nucleotides agree with TRBD2. The trim removed 2 bases at V and 5 bases at J, leaving 9 bases unmatched. The CDR3 totals 16 residues. Germline CDR1 reads PRHDT; CDR2 reads FYEKMQ (reference sequence).

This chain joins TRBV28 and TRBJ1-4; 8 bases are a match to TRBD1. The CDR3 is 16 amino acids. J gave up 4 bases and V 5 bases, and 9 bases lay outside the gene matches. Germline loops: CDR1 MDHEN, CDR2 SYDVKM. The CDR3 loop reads CASSPGGADYNEKLFF. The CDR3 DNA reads TGTGCCAGCAGTCCAGGGGGCGCCGATTATAATGAAAAACTGTTTTTT.

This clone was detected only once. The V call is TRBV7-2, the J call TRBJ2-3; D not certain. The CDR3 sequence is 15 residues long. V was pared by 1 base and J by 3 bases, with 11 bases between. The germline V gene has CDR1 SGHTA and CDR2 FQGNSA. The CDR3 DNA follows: TGTGCCAGCAGCTTAGTGGGTCAGAAGACAGATACGCAGTATTTT. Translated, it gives CASSLVGQKTDTQYF. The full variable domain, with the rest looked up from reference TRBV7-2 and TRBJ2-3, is GAGVSQSPSNKVTEKGKDVELRCDPISGHTALYWYRQSLGQGLEFLIYFQGNSAPDKSGLPSDRFSAERTGGSVSTLTIQRTQQEDSAVYLCASSLVGQKTDTQYFGPGTRLTVL.

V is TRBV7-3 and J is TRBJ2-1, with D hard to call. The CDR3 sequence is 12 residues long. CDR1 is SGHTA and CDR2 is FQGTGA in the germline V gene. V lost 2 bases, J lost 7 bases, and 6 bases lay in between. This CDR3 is CASSLVKNEQFF. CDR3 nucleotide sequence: TGTGCCAGCAGCTTAGTAAAGAATGAGCAGTTCTTC.